Following are 9 T cell receptor beta chains from one sample sequenced in a study of metastatic and nonmetastatic thyroid tumors. Through MiXCR, TCRdb re-clonotyped the PCR reads. This repertoire shows around 31,000 clones, 25% to 35% found once; its top ten account for approximately 28%. The entire patient cohort was treatment-naive prior to thyroid surgery. Sequenced sample: blood. These TCRs come from a female donor with papillary thyroid cancer or a benign thyroid nodule (not recorded which). Some clones in this sample may be carry-over from other donors' samples.

This clone was observed a handful of times. The V call is TRBV6-2 or TRBV6-3, the J call TRBJ2-7; D unresolved. The germline CDR1 and CDR2 sequences are MNHEY and SVGEGT. V was shortened by 2 bases and J by 4 bases, with 9 bases between the two germline ends. There are 13 residues in the CDR3. CDR3 sequence (DNA): TGTGCCAGCAGTTACAGAACTAAGTACGAGCAGTACTTC. It encodes CASSYRTKYEQYF.

This clone occurred many times. The J gene is TRBJ1-3, the V gene TRBV6-1; D gene ambiguous. Germline-derived CDR1 and CDR2 are MNHNS and SASEGT. The V gene lost 5 bases and the J gene lost 0 bases, with 11 bases spanning the gap. The CDR3 is 15 amino acids. CDR3 residues: CASSTPTDSGNTIYF. CDR3 DNA sequence: TGTGCCAGCAGTACACCGACGGACTCTGGAAACACCATATATTTT.

This clone was seen repeatedly, ten times or more. J is TRBJ2-7 and V is TRBV18, with D maybe TRBD1 (6 bases). The CDR3 has 14 residues. The V gene's germline CDR1 is KGHSH and CDR2 LQKENI. The germline V and J ends were trimmed by 8 bases and 0 bases, with 14 bases remaining between them. CDR3 in amino acids: CASTTGSASYEQYF. In DNA form, the CDR3 reads TGTGCCAGCACTACAGGGTCGGCCTCCTACGAGCAGTACTTC.

A few counts support this clone. The chain recombines TRBV6-4 with TRBJ1-4, with D perhaps TRBD1 (5 bases). This CDR3 is built from 15 residues. Germline V gene sequence: CDR1 MRHNA, CDR2 SNTAGT. V was cut by 0 bases and J by 0 bases, with 5 bases left in between. The CDR3 sequence is CASSDSGPTNEKLFF. The DNA of the CDR3 is TGTGCCAGCAGTGACTCGGGGCCAACTAATGAAAAACTGTTTTTT.

V usage is TRBV28 and J usage is TRBJ1-2, with D hard to call. The CDR3 totals 14 residues. The ends were cut back, 0 bases at V and 4 bases at J, with 9 bases in the middle. Germline V lookup: CDR1 MDHEN, CDR2 SYDVKM. The CDR3: CASSLWRVGYGYTF. DNA for the CDR3: TGTGCCAGCAGTTTATGGAGGGTGGGCTATGGCTACACCTTC.

V gene TRBV5-1 combines with J gene TRBJ1-1; perhaps TRBD1 as D (5 bases). Trimming stripped 5 bases from V and 0 bases from J, with 11 bases between. Germline V gives CDR1 SGHRS, CDR2 YFSETQ. The CDR3 length is 14 residues. CDR3 nucleotides: TGCGCCAGCAGTCCCGGGGGGATGAACACTGAAGCTTTCTTT. Translating it yields CASSPGGMNTEAFF.

This clone is judged medium-sized. The CDR3 DNA reads as TGTGCCAGCAGTTACTCAGAGGGTTTCAGCTCCTACAATGAGCAGTTCTTC. Protein sequence: CASSYSEGFSSYNEQFF. This chain uses TRBV6-2 or TRBV6-3 with TRBJ2-1; possible D gene TRBD2, 5 bases. This CDR3 has 17 residues. Trimming left V 0 bases short and J 0 bases short, with 12 bases between. The germline CDR1 and CDR2 sequences are MNHEY and SVGEGT.

J is TRBJ2-3 and V is TRBV28, with TRBD2 matching 10 bases. The CDR3 length is 15 residues. V gave up 4 bases and J gave up 7 bases; unmatched junction bases: 8. Germline CDR1 is MDHEN and CDR2 is SYDVKM. CDR3 residues: CASSSTGLASNTQYF. The CDR3 DNA follows: TGTGCCAGCAGTTCGACGGGACTAGCGTCGAATACGCAGTATTTT.

The genes are TRBV6-1 and TRBJ2-1, with 9 bases lining up with TRBD1. CDR3 length: 16 amino acids. Germline CDR1 reads MNHNS; CDR2 reads SASEGT. J lost 5 bases, V lost 6 bases, and 11 bases had no gene match. The CDR3 bases are TGTGCCAGCAGGACACAGGGGGCCTATGCACACAATGAGCAGTTCTTC. Its translation: CASRTQGAYAHNEQFF.